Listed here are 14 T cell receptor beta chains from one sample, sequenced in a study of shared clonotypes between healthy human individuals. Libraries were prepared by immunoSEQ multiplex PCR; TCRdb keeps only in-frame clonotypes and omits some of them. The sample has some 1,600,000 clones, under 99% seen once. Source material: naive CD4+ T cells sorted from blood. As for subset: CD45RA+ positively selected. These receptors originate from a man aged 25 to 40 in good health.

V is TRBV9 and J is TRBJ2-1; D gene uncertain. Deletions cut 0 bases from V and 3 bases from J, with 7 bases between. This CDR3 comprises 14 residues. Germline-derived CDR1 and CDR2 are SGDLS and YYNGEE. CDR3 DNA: TGTGCCAGCAGCGTAGCACCCTACTACAATGAGCAGTTCTTC. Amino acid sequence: CASSVAPYYNEQFF.

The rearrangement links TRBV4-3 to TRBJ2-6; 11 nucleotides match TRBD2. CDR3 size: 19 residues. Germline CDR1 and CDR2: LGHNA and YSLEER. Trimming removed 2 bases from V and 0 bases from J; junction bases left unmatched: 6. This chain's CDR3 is CASSQSSGRVLSGANVLTF. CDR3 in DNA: TGCGCCAGCAGCCAAAGTAGCGGGAGGGTCCTCTCTGGGGCCAACGTCCTGACTTTC.

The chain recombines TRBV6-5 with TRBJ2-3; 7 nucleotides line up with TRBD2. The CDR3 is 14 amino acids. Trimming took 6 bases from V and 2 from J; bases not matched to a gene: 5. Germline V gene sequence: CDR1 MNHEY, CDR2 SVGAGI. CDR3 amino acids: CASRPGLYTDTQYF. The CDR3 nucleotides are TGTGCCAGCAGACCGGGACTATACACAGATACGCAGTATTTT.

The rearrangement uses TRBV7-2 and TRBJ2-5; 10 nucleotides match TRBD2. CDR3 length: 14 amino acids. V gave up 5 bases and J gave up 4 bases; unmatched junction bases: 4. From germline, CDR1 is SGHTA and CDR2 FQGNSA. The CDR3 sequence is CASSISGRGETQYF. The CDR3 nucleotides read TGTGCCAGCAGCATCAGCGGGAGGGGAGAGACCCAGTACTTC.

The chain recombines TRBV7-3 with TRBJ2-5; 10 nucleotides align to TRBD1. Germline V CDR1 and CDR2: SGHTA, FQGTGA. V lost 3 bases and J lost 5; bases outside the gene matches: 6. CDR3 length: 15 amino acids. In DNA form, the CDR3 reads TGTGCCAGCAGCTTTAGCCCGGGACAGGGGGAGACCCAGTACTTC. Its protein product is CASSFSPGQGETQYF.

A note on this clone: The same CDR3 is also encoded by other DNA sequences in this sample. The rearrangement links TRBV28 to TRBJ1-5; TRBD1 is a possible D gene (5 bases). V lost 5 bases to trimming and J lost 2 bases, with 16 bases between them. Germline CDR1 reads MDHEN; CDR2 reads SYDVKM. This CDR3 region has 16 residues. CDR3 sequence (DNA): TGTGCCAGCAGTCCCTCCGGGGGGGTTGGCAATCAGCCCCAGCATTTT. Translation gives CASSPSGGVGNQPQHF.

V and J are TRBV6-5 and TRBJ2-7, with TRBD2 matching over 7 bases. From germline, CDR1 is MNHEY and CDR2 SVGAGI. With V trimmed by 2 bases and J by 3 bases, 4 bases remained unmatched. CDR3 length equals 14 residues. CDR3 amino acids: CASSYGGVYYEQYF. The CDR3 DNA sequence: TGTGCCAGCAGTTACGGGGGGGTTTACTACGAGCAGTACTTC.

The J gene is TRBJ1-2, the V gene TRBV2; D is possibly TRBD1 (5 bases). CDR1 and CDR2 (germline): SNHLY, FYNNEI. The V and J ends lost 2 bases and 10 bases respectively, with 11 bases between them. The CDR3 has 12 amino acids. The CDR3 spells CASSERGVTYTF. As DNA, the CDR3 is TGTGCCAGCAGTGAAAGGGGCGTAACCTACACCTTC.

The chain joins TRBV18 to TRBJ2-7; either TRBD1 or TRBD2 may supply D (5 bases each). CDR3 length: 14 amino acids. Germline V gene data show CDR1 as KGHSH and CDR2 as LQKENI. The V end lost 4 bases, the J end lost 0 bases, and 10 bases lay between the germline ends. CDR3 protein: CASSLGVNSYEQYF. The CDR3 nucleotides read TGTGCCAGCTCACTGGGGGTTAACTCCTACGAGCAGTACTTC.

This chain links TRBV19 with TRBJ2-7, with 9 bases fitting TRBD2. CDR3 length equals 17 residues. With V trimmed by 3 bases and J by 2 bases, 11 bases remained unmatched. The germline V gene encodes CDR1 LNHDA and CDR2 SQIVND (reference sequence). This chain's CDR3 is CASSITAGGRATYEQYF. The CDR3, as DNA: TGTGCCAGTAGTATCACGGCTGGCGGGAGGGCGACCTACGAGCAGTACTTC.

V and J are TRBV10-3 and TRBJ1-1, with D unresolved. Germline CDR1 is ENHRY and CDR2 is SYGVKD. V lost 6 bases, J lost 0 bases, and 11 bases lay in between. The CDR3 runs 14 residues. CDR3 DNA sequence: TGTGCCATCAGGGCCGGCAGCCTGAACACTGAAGCTTTCTTT. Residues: CAIRAGSLNTEAFF.

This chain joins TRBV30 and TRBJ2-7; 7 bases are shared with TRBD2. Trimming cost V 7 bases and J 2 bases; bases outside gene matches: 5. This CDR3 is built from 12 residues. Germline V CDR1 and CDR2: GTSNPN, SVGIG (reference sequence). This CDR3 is CASREGTYEQYF. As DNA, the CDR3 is TGTGCCTCCAGGGAGGGGACCTACGAGCAGTACTTC.

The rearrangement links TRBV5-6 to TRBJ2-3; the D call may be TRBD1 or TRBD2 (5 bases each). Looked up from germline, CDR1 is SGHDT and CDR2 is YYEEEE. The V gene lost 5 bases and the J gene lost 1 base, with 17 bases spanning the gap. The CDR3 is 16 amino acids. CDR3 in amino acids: CASRDRDPYRTDTQYF. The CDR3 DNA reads TGTGCCAGCAGGGATCGGGACCCCTATCGCACAGATACGCAGTATTTT.

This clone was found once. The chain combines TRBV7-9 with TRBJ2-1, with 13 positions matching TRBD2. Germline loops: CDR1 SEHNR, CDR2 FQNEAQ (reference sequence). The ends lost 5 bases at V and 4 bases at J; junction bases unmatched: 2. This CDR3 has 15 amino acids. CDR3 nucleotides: TGTGCCAGCAGCCGACTAGCGGGAGGATACAATGAGCAGTTCTTC. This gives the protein CASSRLAGGYNEQFF.